This paragraph reports one TCR beta chain. This sample was included in a study of blood T cell repertoires in COVID-19. Study context: Sites across the United States, Italy and Spain contributed samples from acute and convalescent COVID-19. PBMCs, B-cell-depleted T cells, or T cells provided the cDNA or gDNA that made up the material.

TCRdb keeps only in-frame clones here, not all; method: immunoSEQ multiplex PCR. The repertoire holds about 81,000 clones, with around 88% as singletons. Trimming shortened V by 0 bases and J by 11 bases, and 14 bases separated the two germline ends. The CDR3 has 13 amino acids. CDR1 SGHRS and CDR2 YFSETQ come from the germline V gene. Sequenced input: peripheral blood. The sequence came from a woman aged 80 or over with acute or convalescent COVID-19. This chain uses TRBV5-1 with TRBJ1-1; D is unclear. CDR3 nucleotide sequence: TGCGCCAGCAGCTTGGGTGTCGGCCCGGAGGCTTTCTTT. Protein product: CASSLGVGPEAFF.